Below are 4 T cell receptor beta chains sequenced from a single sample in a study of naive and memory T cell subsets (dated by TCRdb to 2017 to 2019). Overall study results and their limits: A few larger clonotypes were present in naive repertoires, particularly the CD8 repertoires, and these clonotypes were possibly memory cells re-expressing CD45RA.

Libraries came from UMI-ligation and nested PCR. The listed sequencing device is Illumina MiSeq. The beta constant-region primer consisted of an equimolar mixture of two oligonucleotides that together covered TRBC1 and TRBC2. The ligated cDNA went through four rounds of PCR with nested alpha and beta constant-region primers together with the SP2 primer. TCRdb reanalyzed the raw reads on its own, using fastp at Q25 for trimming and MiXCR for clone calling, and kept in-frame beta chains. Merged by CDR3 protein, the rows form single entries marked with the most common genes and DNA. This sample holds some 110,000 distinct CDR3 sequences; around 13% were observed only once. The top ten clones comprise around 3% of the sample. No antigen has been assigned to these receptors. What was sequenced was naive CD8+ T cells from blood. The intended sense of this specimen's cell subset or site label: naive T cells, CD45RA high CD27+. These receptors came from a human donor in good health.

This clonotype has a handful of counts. The CDR3 is CASILAGGQNEQFF. The CDR3 coding sequence is TGTGCCAGCATACTAGCGGGGGGTCAGAATGAGCAGTTCTTC. The genes are TRBV6-6 and TRBJ2-1; 12 bases match TRBD2. The CDR3 extends over 14 amino acids. CDR1 and CDR2 (germline): MNHNY, SVGAGI (reference sequence). V trimming: 7 bases; J trimming: 7 bases; junction bases outside the gene matches: 5.

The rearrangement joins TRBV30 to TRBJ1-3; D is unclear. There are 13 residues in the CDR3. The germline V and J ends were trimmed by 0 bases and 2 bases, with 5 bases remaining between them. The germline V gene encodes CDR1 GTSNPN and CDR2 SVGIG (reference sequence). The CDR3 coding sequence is TGTGCCTGGAGTGTAGGGCCTGGAAACACCATATATTTT. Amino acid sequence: CAWSVGPGNTIYF.

DNA of the CDR3: TGTGCCAGCAGTCGACCCGAAGACCAAGAGACCCAGTACTTC. Residues: CASSRPEDQETQYF. This chain uses TRBV12-3 or TRBV12-4 with TRBJ2-5; D is undetermined. This CDR3 comprises 14 residues. The V end lost 5 bases, the J end lost 0 bases, and 10 bases lay between the germline ends.

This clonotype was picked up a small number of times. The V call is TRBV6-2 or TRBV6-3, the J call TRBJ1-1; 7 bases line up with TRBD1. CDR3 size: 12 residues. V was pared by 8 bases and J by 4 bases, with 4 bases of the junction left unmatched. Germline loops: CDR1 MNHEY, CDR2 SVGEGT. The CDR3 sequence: CASGSGGTEAFF. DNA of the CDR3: TGTGCCAGCGGGTCAGGGGGCACTGAAGCTTTCTTT.